This T cell receptor (beta chain) is from a study of T cells after posttransplantation cyclophosphamide. The naive gate required viable CD3+CD4+ or CD3+CD8+ cells with CCR7+CD45RA+CD45RO-CD95-CD27+CD28+ phenotype. On the day of bone marrow donation, the related graft donor provided peripheral blood. In regard to this clone: Its antigen is still unknown.

Using immunoSEQ multiplex PCR, the repertoire was profiled, and TCRdb retains in-frame clones only, with some absent. The profile covers about 16,000 clones, with roughly 94% appearing a single time and 0.25% to 0.35% taken by the ten largest. General observations from the study: Blood and skin or GI T cell repertoires showed limited TRB overlap.

Germline V lookup: CDR1 SGHRS, CDR2 YFSETQ. The CDR3 extends over 16 amino acids. V lost 4 bases and J lost 6, with 20 bases in between. The sequence derives from a woman aged 45-65 years in good health and a related stem cell transplant donor. Sample: naive CD4+ T cells sorted from blood. V gene TRBV5-1 combines with J gene TRBJ2-1; tentative D call: TRBD2 (6 bases). CDR3 nucleotide sequence: TGCGCCAGCAGCCCTATCCGGGACTTAGCCACCAATGAGCAGTTCTTC. Its protein product is CASSPIRDLATNEQFF.